These 9 T cell receptor beta chains share one sample of origin, sequenced in a study of T cell repertoires in cytomegalovirus infection. TCRdb re-called the reads with MiXCR, one entry per CDR3 protein. The sample carries a few hundred thousand distinct CDR3 sequences, about 33% recorded once. Their target antigens are unknown. The starting material was cultured PBMCs, obtained from culture after CMV antigen stimulation. Receptor source: a human donor in good health (CMV status not recorded). Some clones in this sample may be carry-over from other donors' samples.

This clonotype came up a few times. This chain links TRBV12-3 or TRBV12-4 with TRBJ2-5; 7 nucleotides line up with TRBD1. CDR3 length: 14 amino acids. V lost 5 bases to trimming and J lost 5 bases; unmatched junction nucleotides: 8. CDR3 protein: CASSLPGGSETQYF. The CDR3 nucleotides read TGTGCCAGCAGTCTTCCAGGGGGATCGGAGACCCAGTACTTC.

This chain joins TRBV12-3 or TRBV12-4 and TRBJ2-3; D may be TRBD1 (6 bases). Trimming left V 6 bases short and J 4 bases short, with 11 bases between. This CDR3 region has 13 residues. The CDR3 DNA reads TGTGCCAGCAGCCCTGGGGGCGCAGATACGCAGTATTTT. Its translation is CASSPGGADTQYF.

The chain couples TRBV19 to TRBJ2-1, with a tentative D call TRBD2 (5 bases). CDR1 is LNHDA, CDR2 SQIVND, per germline (reference sequence). The CDR3 loop spans 13 amino acids. Deletions cut 5 bases from V and 8 bases from J, with 13 bases between. The CDR3 protein is CASSLAVTYEQFF. CDR3 DNA sequence: TGTGCCAGTAGTCTAGCAGTGACGTATGAGCAGTTCTTC. Supplemented by reference TRBV19 and TRBJ2-1, the full variable domain reads DGGITQSPKYLFRKEGQNVTLSCEQNLNHDAMYWYRQDPGQGLRLIYYSQIVNDFQKGDIAEGYSVSREKKESFPLTVTSAQKNPTAFYLCASSLAVTYEQFFGPGTRLTVL.

This clonotype was found a few times. The J gene is TRBJ1-2, the V gene TRBV11-3; D possibly corresponds to TRBD1 (5 bases). This CDR3 spans 16 amino acids. Trimming stripped 3 bases from V and 2 bases from J, with 16 bases between. Germline V gives CDR1 SGHNT, CDR2 YENEEA. The CDR3 sequence is CASSFQQGGVNYGYTF. Written as DNA, the CDR3 is TGTGCCAGCAGCTTCCAGCAGGGAGGGGTGAACTATGGCTACACCTTC.

This clonotype has a handful of counts. The V and J genes are TRBV19 and TRBJ1-3, with D uncertain. Germline CDR1 LNHDA, CDR2 SQIVND (reference sequence). The CDR3 covers 15 residues. V was trimmed by 5 bases and J by 0 bases, leaving 11 bases between them. The CDR3 coding sequence is TGTGCCAGTAGTCGGGCAGGTTACTCTGGAAACACCATATATTTT. It is translated as CASSRAGYSGNTIYF.

The chain joins TRBV28 to TRBJ1-6, with 9 bases lining up with TRBD1. In germline, CDR1 is MDHEN, CDR2 SYDVKM. V lost 5 bases, J lost 7 bases, and 6 bases stayed unmatched. The CDR3 has 15 residues. CDR3 nucleotides: TGTGCCAGCAGTGGATCCGGGACAGGGAATTCACCCCTCCACTTT. Its translation: CASSGSGTGNSPLHF.

The V and J genes are TRBV7-2 and TRBJ1-3; D possibly corresponds to TRBD1 (5 bases). Germline loops: CDR1 SGHTA, CDR2 FQGNSA. This CDR3 has 18 amino acids. With 5 bases removed from V and 0 bases from J, the gap between germline ends came to 20 bases. The CDR3 DNA reads TGTGCCAGCAGCCCGATCGCCGGGACGTTTAGCTCTGGAAACACCATATATTTT. It specifies CASSPIAGTFSSGNTIYF.

This clonotype occurred many times. The rearrangement joins TRBV7-2 to TRBJ2-5, with D possibly TRBD2 on 5 matching bases. This CDR3 has 13 amino acids. Germline values: CDR1 SGHTA, CDR2 FQGNSA. Deletions cut 5 bases from V and 5 bases from J, with 12 bases between. The CDR3, as DNA: TGTGCCAGCAGCCGGGATCGGCGGGAGACCCAGTACTTC. Residues: CASSRDRRETQYF.

V gene TRBV10-3 combines with J gene TRBJ2-6; 7 positions match TRBD1. The CDR3 contains 17 residues. Germline V gene data show CDR1 as ENHRY and CDR2 as SYGVKD. Unmatched junction bases numbered 8, after V lost 4 bases and J lost 2 bases. The CDR3 region has the DNA TGTGCCATCAGTGTTTACAGGGGTGGGGCTGGGGCCAACGTCCTGACTTTC. It specifies CAISVYRGGAGANVLTF.